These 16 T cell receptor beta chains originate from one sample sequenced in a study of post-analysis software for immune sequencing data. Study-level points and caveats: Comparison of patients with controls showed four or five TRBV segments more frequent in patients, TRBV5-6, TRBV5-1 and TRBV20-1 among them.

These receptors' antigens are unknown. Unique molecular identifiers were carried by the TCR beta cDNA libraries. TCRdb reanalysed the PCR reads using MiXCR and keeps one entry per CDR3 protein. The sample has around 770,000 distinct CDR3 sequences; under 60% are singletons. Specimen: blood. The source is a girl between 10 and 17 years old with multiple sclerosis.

DNA for the CDR3: TGCAGTGCCAATGAAGGGACTAGCACCACAGATACGCAGTATTTT. It is translated as CSANEGTSTTDTQYF. The chain couples TRBV20-1 to TRBJ2-3; TRBD2 matches at 9 bases. Germline assignment: CDR1 DFQATT and CDR2 SNEGSKA (reference sequence). The V and J ends lost 6 bases and 2 bases, in that order; junction bases with no gene match: 9. The CDR3 extends over 15 amino acids.

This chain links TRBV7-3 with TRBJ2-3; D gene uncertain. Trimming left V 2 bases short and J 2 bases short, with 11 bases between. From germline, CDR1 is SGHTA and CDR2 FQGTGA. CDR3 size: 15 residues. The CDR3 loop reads CASSLGSGDTDTQYF. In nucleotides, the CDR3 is TGTGCCAGCAGCTTAGGATCTGGGGACACAGATACGCAGTATTTT.

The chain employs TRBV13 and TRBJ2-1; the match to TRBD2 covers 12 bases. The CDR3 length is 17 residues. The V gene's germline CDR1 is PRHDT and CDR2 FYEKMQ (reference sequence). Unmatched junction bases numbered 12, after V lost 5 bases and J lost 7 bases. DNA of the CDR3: TGTGCCAGCAGCACACCGATAACTAGCGGGAGGACAAATGAGCAGTTCTTC. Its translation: CASSTPITSGRTNEQFF. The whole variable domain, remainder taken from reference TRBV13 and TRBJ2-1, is AAGVIQSPRHLIKEKRETATLKCYPIPRHDTVYWYQQGPGQDPQFLISFYEKMQSDKGSIPDRFSAQQFSDYHSELNMSSLELGDSALYFCASSTPITSGRTNEQFFGPGTRLTVL.

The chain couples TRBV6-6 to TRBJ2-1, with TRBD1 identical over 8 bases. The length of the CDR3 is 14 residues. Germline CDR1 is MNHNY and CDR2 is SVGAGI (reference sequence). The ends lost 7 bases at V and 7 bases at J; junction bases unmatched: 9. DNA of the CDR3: TGTGCCAGCACAGGGGGCGGGTCAGTAAATGAGCAGTTCTTC. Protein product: CASTGGGSVNEQFF.

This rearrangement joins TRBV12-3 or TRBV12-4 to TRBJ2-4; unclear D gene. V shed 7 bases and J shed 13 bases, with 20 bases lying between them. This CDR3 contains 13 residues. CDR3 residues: CASTLAHLRVQYF. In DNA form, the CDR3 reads TGTGCCAGCACCCTGGCCCACCTTAGGGTGCAGTACTTC.

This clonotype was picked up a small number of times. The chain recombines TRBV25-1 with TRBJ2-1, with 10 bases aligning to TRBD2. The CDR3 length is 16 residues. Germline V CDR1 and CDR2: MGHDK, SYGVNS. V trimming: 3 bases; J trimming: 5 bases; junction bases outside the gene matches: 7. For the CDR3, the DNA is TGTGCCAGCAGTGACGTCCTAGCGGGGGAGAACAATGAGCAGTTCTTC. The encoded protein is CASSDVLAGENNEQFF. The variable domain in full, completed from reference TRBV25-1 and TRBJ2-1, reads EADIYQTPRYLVIGTGKKITLECSQTMGHDKMYWYQQDPGMELHLIHYSYGVNSTEKGDLSSESTVSRIRTEHFPLTLESARPSHTSQYLCASSDVLAGENNEQFFGPGTRLTVL.

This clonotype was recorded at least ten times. The CDR3 sequence is CASSLAPSPYNEQFF. In DNA form, the CDR3 reads TGTGCCAGCAGCTTAGCCCCTAGCCCCTACAATGAGCAGTTCTTC. The chain combines TRBV7-6 with TRBJ2-1; weak D call: TRBD2 (5 bases). The CDR3 is 15 residues long. Germline CDR1 and CDR2: SGHVS and FNYEAQ. Trimming pared 0 bases from V and 2 bases from J, leaving 8 bases between.

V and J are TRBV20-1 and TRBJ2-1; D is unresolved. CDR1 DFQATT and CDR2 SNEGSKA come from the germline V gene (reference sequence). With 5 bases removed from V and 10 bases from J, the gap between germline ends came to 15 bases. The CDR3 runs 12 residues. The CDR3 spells CSAHEVPREQFF. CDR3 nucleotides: TGCAGTGCTCACGAGGTTCCCAGAGAGCAGTTCTTC.

The CDR3: CASSLQASPTTDTQYF. CDR3 DNA sequence: TGTGCCAGCAGCTTACAGGCCTCACCGACCACAGATACGCAGTATTTT. The chain uses TRBV7-2 and TRBJ2-3, with D unclear. The V gene's germline CDR1 is SGHTA and CDR2 FQGNSA. V was shortened by 2 bases and J by 2 bases, with 14 bases between the two germline ends. The length of the CDR3 is 16 residues.

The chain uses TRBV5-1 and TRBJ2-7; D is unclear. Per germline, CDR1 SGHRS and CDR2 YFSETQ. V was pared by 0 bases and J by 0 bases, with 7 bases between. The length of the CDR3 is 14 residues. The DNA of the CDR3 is TGCGCCAGCAGCTTGGTTGGCTACTCCTACGAGCAGTACTTC. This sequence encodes CASSLVGYSYEQYF.

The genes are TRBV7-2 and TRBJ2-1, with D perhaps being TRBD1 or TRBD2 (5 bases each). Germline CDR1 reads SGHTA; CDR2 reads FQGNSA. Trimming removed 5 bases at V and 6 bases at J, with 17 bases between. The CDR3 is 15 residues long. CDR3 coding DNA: TGTGCCAGCAGCGAACAGTGGGGGATTGGCAATGAGCAGTTCTTC. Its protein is CASSEQWGIGNEQFF.

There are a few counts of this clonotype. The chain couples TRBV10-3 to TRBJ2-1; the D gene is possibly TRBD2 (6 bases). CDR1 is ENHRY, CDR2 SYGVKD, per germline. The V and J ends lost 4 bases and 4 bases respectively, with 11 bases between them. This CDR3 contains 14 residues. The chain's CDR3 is CAISGASEYNEQFF. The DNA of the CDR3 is TGTGCCATCAGTGGGGCTAGCGAGTACAATGAGCAGTTCTTC.

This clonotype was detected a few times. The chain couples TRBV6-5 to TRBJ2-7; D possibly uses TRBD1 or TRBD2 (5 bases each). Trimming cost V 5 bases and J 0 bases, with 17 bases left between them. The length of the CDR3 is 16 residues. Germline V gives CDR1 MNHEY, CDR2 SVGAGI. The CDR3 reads CASSNHQWGISYEQYF. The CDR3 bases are TGTGCCAGCAGTAACCATCAATGGGGGATCTCCTACGAGCAGTACTTC.

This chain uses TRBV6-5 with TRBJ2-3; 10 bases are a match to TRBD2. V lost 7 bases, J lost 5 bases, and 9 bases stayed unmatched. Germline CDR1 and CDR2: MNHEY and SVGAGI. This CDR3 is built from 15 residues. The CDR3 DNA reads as TGTGCCAGCACTAAACTAGCGGGACTGGGAGATACGCAGTATTTT. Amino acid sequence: CASTKLAGLGDTQYF.

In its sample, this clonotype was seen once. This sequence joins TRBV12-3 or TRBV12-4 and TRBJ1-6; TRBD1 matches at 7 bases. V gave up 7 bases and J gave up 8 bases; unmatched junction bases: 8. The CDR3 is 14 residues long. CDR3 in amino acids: CASTPTGKDSPLHF. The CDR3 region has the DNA TGTGCCAGCACCCCGACAGGGAAGGATTCACCCCTCCACTTT.

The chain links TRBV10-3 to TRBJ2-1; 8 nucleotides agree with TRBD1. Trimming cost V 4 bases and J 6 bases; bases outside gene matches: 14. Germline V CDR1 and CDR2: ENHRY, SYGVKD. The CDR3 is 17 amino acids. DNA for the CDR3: TGTGCCATCAGTGCAAGCAACCCGGACAGGGAAGGCAATGAGCAGTTCTTC. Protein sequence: CAISASNPDREGNEQFF.